A selection of T cell receptor beta chains follows, all from one sample in a study of blood T cell repertoires in COVID-19. Libraries were prepared by immunoSEQ multiplex PCR; TCRdb keeps only in-frame clonotypes and omits some of them. The sample holds tens of thousands of clones, around nine tenths seen once. Source material: peripheral blood. These receptors were taken from a woman of 80 years or more with acute or convalescent COVID-19. Both conserved end residues are part of each CDR3. The order of the fields is D gene, J gene, V gene, CDR3 protein. The D gene is left open where the match is weak.

D gene: TRBD1; J gene: TRBJ1-1; V gene: TRBV19; CDR3 protein: CASSITGVNTEAFF
D gene: TRBD1; J gene: TRBJ2-7; V gene: TRBV25-1; CDR3 protein: CASRGQALTQYF
D gene: TRBD2; J gene: TRBJ2-6; V gene: TRBV2; CDR3 protein: CASRGGPASGANVLTF
D gene: TRBD2; J gene: TRBJ2-7; V gene: TRBV6-5; CDR3 protein: CASRTSGSHEQYF
D gene: TRBD2; J gene: TRBJ2-5; V gene: TRBV29-1; CDR3 protein: CSCSGGGETQYF
D gene: TRBD2; J gene: TRBJ2-7; V gene: TRBV7-9; CDR3 protein: CASSLVPSGSRYEQYF
D gene: -; J gene: TRBJ2-7; V gene: TRBV5-6; CDR3 protein: CASSLGSSYEQYF
D gene: -; J gene: TRBJ1-1; V gene: TRBV6-6; CDR3 protein: CASSYARTANTEAFF
D gene: TRBD1; J gene: TRBJ1-1; V gene: TRBV5-1; CDR3 protein: CASSLGSRGRTEAFF
D gene: -; J gene: TRBJ2-2; V gene: TRBV16; CDR3 protein: CASSYRAQVETGELFF
D gene: -; J gene: TRBJ1-1; V gene: TRBV19; CDR3 protein: CASSIRSSTGSNTEAFF
D gene: -; J gene: TRBJ2-7; V gene: TRBV7-9; CDR3 protein: CASSLLRDTPPYEQYF
D gene: TRBD2; J gene: TRBJ2-7; V gene: TRBV6-5; CDR3 protein: CASSYSSSGGASEQYF
D gene: TRBD1; J gene: TRBJ1-5; V gene: TRBV5-1; CDR3 protein: CASSPGQGFGRNQPQHF
D gene: TRBD2; J gene: TRBJ2-3; V gene: TRBV5-1; CDR3 protein: CASSLEAGGDTQYF
D gene: TRBD1; J gene: TRBJ1-2; V gene: TRBV4-1; CDR3 protein: CASSQRTGEHYGYTF
D gene: -; J gene: TRBJ1-5; V gene: TRBV7-2; CDR3 protein: CASSLFREGKPQHF
D gene: TRBD1; J gene: TRBJ1-2; V gene: TRBV28; CDR3 protein: CASSFAGGFDYGYTF
D gene: -; J gene: TRBJ1-2; V gene: TRBV15; CDR3 protein: CATSRDTWSGGYTF
D gene: TRBD1; J gene: TRBJ2-5; V gene: TRBV2; CDR3 protein: CASSMDREETQYF
D gene: -; J gene: TRBJ2-7; V gene: TRBV10-3; CDR3 protein: CAISGGNIGYEQYF
D gene: -; J gene: TRBJ1-5; V gene: TRBV11-2; CDR3 protein: CASSLVGGNQPQHF
D gene: -; J gene: TRBJ1-2; V gene: TRBV19; CDR3 protein: CASTNQAFDYGYTF
D gene: -; J gene: TRBJ2-5; V gene: TRBV7-9; CDR3 protein: CASSLIGTPETQYF
D gene: -; J gene: TRBJ1-4; V gene: TRBV7-7; CDR3 protein: CASSLTGGQGEKLFF
D gene: TRBD2; J gene: TRBJ2-1; V gene: TRBV9; CDR3 protein: CASSRRTSGSSGWDNEQFF
D gene: TRBD1; J gene: TRBJ1-2; V gene: TRBV28; CDR3 protein: CASSSNSAQGAGYGYTF
D gene: TRBD1; J gene: TRBJ2-2; V gene: TRBV28; CDR3 protein: CASSYLGQGGTGELFF